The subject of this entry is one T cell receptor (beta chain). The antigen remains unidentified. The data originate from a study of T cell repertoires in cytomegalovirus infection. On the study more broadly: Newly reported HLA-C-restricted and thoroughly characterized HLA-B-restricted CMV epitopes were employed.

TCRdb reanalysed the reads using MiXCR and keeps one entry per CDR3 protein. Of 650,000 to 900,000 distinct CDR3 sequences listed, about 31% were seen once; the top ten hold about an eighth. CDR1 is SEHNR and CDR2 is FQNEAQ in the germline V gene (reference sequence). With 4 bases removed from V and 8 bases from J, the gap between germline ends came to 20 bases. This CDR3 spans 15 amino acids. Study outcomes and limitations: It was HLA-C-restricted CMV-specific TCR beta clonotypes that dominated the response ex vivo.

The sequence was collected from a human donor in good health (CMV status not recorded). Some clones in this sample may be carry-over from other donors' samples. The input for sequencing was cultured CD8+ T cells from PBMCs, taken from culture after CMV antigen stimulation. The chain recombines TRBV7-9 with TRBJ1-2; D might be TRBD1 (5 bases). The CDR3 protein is CASSSIYQGVQGYTF. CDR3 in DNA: TGTGCCAGCAGCTCGATCTACCAGGGAGTCCAAGGCTACACCTTC.